One and the same sample provided the 13 T cell receptor beta chains below, sequenced in a study of blood T cell repertoires in COVID-19 (dated by TCRdb to 2018 to 2020). The receptor library was made with the immunoSEQ multiplex PCR assay. TCRdb re-hosts the immuneACCESS table, in-frame sequences only. Its copies lack some clones; in the studies checked, an unresolved V gene accounts for under half of them, and the cause for the rest is not known. The sample data list tens of thousands of clones, and approximately 86% of these were observed just once. Jointly, the top ten make up more than 2.5% of the sample. Sequencing used peripheral blood. These receptors all come from a man aged 45 to 65 with active COVID-19.

The V and J genes are TRBV5-8 and TRBJ2-1; D might be TRBD2 (6 bases). V lost 0 bases, J lost 8 bases, and 18 bases lay in between. The germline V gene encodes CDR1 SGHTS and CDR2 YDEGEE. The CDR3 runs to 16 residues. CDR3 DNA: TGTGCCAGCAGCTTGGCGGGGACTGGGCCCCGTGATGAGCAGTTCTTC. Its protein is CASSLAGTGPRDEQFF.

This clone has only one observation. The CDR3 here is CASSLYGGVADTQYF. Here the CDR3 DNA reads TGTGCCAGCAGCTTATACGGGGGAGTTGCAGATACGCAGTATTTT. This chain joins TRBV7-3 and TRBJ2-3; D is possibly TRBD2 (6 bases). Per germline, CDR1 SGHTA and CDR2 FQGTGA. This CDR3 has 15 amino acids. Trimming cost V 2 bases and J 4 bases, with 13 bases left between them.

The chain uses TRBV9 and TRBJ1-2, with D tentatively TRBD1 (5 bases). With 0 bases removed from V and 4 bases from J, the gap between germline ends came to 10 bases. Germline-derived CDR1 and CDR2 are SGDLS and YYNGEE. There are 14 residues in the CDR3. The CDR3 is CASSVDQGFYGYTF. In nucleotides, the CDR3 is TGTGCCAGCAGCGTAGATCAGGGTTTCTATGGCTACACCTTC.

This clone was observed a single time. The rearrangement joins TRBV7-9 to TRBJ1-3; a possible D gene is TRBD1 (5 bases). The germline V and J ends were trimmed by 5 bases and 0 bases, with 11 bases remaining between them. Germline CDR1 SEHNR, CDR2 FQNEAQ (reference sequence). The CDR3 runs to 15 residues. CDR3 nucleotides: TGTGCCAGCAGCATGGGGCCGAGCTCTGGAAACACCATATATTTT. Translation gives CASSMGPSSGNTIYF. Based on the CDR3 plus reference TRBV7-9 and TRBJ1-3, the full variable domain is DTGVSQNPRHKITKRGQNVTFRCDPISEHNRLYWYRQTLGQGPEFLTYFQNEAQLEKSRLLSDRFSAERPKGSFSTLEIQRTEQGDSAMYLCASSMGPSSGNTIYFGEGSWLTVV.

The chain employs TRBV19 and TRBJ2-2; tentative D call: TRBD1 (5 bases). Trimming took off 1 base at V and 5 bases at J, with 14 bases between the two ends. The CDR3 is 16 residues long. CDR1 and CDR2 from the germline V gene are LNHDA and SQIVND (reference sequence). The CDR3 region has the DNA TGTGCCAGTAGTATAGTTTCCGCAGGGCTTACCGGGGAGCTGTTTTTT. This sequence encodes CASSIVSAGLTGELFF.

The chain is built from TRBV6-1 and TRBJ2-3; a weak D match, TRBD2 (5 bases). Trimming shortened V by 3 bases and J by 1 base, and 11 bases separated the two germline ends. The CDR3 loop spans 15 amino acids. From germline, CDR1 is MNHNS and CDR2 SASEGT. The CDR3 reads CASSDIGMGTDTQYF. Written as DNA, the CDR3 is TGTGCCAGCAGTGACATCGGGATGGGCACAGATACGCAGTATTTT.

This rearrangement joins TRBV21-1 to TRBJ1-1. TRBV21-1 is a known pseudogene. The CDR3 runs to 14 residues. CDR3 region: CASSKAGAKMRPFF. CDR3 nucleotides: TGTGCCAGCAGCAAAGCGGGAGCCAAGATGAGACCTTTCTTT.

The rearrangement uses TRBV19 and TRBJ2-3, with 7 bases aligning to TRBD1. The CDR3 loop spans 16 amino acids. V was pared by 4 bases and J by 7 bases, with 14 bases of the junction left unmatched. Germline lookup yields CDR1 LNHDA and CDR2 SQIVND (reference sequence). The CDR3 DNA reads TGTGCCAGTAGTAATCCAGCCGGGACAGAAGGAAATACGCAGTATTTT. Protein product: CASSNPAGTEGNTQYF.

This chain links TRBV27 with TRBJ2-2, with 8 bases aligning to TRBD2. V was pared by 7 bases and J by 0 bases, with 4 bases of the junction left unmatched. Germline CDR1 is MNHEY and CDR2 is SMNVEV (reference sequence). The CDR3 covers 15 residues. CDR3 sequence reads: CASKAGETNTGELFF. CDR3 nucleotide sequence: TGTGCCAGCAAAGCGGGGGAAACGAACACCGGGGAGCTGTTTTTT.

This clone appeared once. This sequence joins TRBV7-8 and TRBJ2-1; 11 positions match TRBD2. Germline values: CDR1 SGHVS, CDR2 FQNEAQ. V shed 4 bases and J 10 bases; nucleotides not matched to a gene: 12. This CDR3 spans 16 amino acids. The CDR3 region is CASSSPGLAEEGEQFF. The CDR3 DNA sequence: TGTGCCAGCAGCTCTCCGGGACTAGCGGAGGAAGGGGAGCAGTTCTTC.

This clone has more than one count but fewer than ten. The gene calls are TRBV7-9 and TRBJ1-3; D remains unclear. The V gene lost 5 bases and the J gene lost 7 bases, with 9 bases spanning the gap. The germline V gene has CDR1 SEHNR and CDR2 FQNEAQ (reference sequence). The CDR3 runs 12 residues. The CDR3 bases are TGTGCCAGCAGCCTTTCCGGGAACACCATATATTTT. Amino acids: CASSLSGNTIYF. Drawing the rest from reference TRBV7-9 and TRBJ1-3, the complete variable domain is DTGVSQNPRHKITKRGQNVTFRCDPISEHNRLYWYRQTLGQGPEFLTYFQNEAQLEKSRLLSDRFSAERPKGSFSTLEIQRTEQGDSAMYLCASSLSGNTIYFGEGSWLTVV.

V gene TRBV5-6 combines with J gene TRBJ2-1; TRBD1 agrees at 8 bases. From germline, CDR1 is SGHDT and CDR2 YYEEEE. The V segment lost 2 bases and the J segment 9 bases; nucleotides outside the gene matches: 4. The CDR3 has 13 residues. The CDR3 nucleotides are TGTGCCAGCAGCTTTGGACAGGGCGGTGAGCAGTTCTTC. This gives the protein CASSFGQGGEQFF.

The chain joins TRBV4-1 to TRBJ1-2; D gene uncertain. Germline V CDR1 and CDR2: MGHRA, YSYEKL. With 1 base removed from V and 0 bases from J, the gap between germline ends came to 9 bases. The CDR3 contains 15 residues. The CDR3 DNA reads as TGCGCCAGCAGCCAAGCTGGGCAGGCTAACTATGGCTACACCTTC. Translating gives CASSQAGQANYGYTF.